The clone carrying this T cell receptor beta chain was seen a handful of times. Expressed TCRB transcripts were sequenced, since all the RNA that had been isolated was reverse transcribed. Using immunoSEQ multiplex PCR, the repertoire was profiled, and TCRdb retains in-frame clones only, with some absent. This sample has roughly 180,000 clones, with about 13% found just once. This record belongs to a study of beta chain features in type 1 diabetes. Deletions cut 4 bases from V and 14 bases from J, with 16 bases between. The CDR3 has 12 residues. From germline, CDR1 is SGHTA and CDR2 FQGNSA. This clonotype was sampled from a woman aged 18-29 years in good health. The specimen was central memory CD4+ T cells from blood. J is TRBJ2-3 and V is TRBV7-2, with a weak D call TRBD1 (5 bases). CDR3 region: CASSSDSGTRYF. CDR3 bases: TGTGCCAGCAGCTCCGACAGTGGTACAAGGTATTTT.